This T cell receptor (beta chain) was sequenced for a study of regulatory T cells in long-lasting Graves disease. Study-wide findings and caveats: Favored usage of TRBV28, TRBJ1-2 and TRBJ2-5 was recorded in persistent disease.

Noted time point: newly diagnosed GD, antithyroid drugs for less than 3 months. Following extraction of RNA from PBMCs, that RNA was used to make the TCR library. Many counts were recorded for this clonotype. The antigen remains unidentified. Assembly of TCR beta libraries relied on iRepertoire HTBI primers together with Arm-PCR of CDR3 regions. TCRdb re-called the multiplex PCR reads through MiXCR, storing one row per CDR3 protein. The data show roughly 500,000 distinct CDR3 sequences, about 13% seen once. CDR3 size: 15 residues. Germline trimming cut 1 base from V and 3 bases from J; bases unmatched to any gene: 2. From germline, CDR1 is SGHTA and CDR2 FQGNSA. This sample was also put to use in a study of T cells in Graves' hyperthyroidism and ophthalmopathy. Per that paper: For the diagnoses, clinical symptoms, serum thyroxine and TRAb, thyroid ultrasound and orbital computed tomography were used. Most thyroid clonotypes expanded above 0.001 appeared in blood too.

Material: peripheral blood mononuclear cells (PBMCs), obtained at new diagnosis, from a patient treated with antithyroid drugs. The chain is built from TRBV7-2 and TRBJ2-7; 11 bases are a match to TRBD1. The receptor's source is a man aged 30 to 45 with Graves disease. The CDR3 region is CASSLGGTGGYEQYF. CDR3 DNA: TGTGCCAGCAGCTTAGGGGGGACAGGGGGCTACGAGCAGTACTTC. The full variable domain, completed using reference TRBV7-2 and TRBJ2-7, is GAGVSQSPSNKVTEKGKDVELRCDPISGHTALYWYRQSLGQGLEFLIYFQGNSAPDKSGLPSDRFSAERTGGSVSTLTIQRTQQEDSAVYLCASSLGGTGGYEQYFGPGTRLTVT.